This TCR beta chain came from a study of cytomegalovirus exposure and HLA in healthy donors. The CDR3 covers 16 residues. CDR1 is KGHSH and CDR2 is LQKENI in the germline V gene. The V segment lost 2 bases and the J segment 1 base; nucleotides outside the gene matches: 4. On this clone itself: The antigen is unknown.

Sequencing used immunoSEQ multiplex PCR; TCRdb keeps in-frame clones, though not all of them. The sample consists of some 170,000 clones, roughly 89% of them appearing once. Whole-study findings and limits: Rarity held for most TCR sequences, but there were some public TCRs that occurred in many donors.

The 120-subject validation cohort, separate from the approximately 670-subject first cohort, included the donors. The rearrangement uses TRBV18 and TRBJ2-1, with 8 bases fitting TRBD2. The sample taken for sequencing was PBMCs. This TCR was sampled from a woman aged 25 to 45 in good health and CMV-seronegative. CDR3 region: CASSPFAGGSYNEQFF. The CDR3 bases are TGTGCCAGCTCACCATTCGCGGGGGGTTCCTACAATGAGCAGTTCTTC.